This TCR beta chain was sequenced during a study of blood T cell repertoires in COVID-19. In the study overall: Sites across the United States, Italy and Spain contributed samples from acute and convalescent COVID-19.

Authors' processing steps: Reference gene primer amplification gave estimated nucleated cell counts. Sequencing used immunoSEQ multiplex PCR; TCRdb keeps in-frame clones, though not all of them. V and J calls and clone size are copied from that table; D and trimming were computed from the DNA. The table shows approximately 250,000 clones, with around nine tenths occurring only once. The CDR3 runs 12 residues. CDR1 and CDR2 from the germline V gene are SQVTM and ANQGSEA. Trimming stripped 5 bases from V and 1 base from J, with 8 bases between. The TCR comes from a woman aged 25-40 years who had recovered from COVID-19. The chain couples TRBV29-1 to TRBJ2-5, with D perhaps TRBD2 (5 bases). Sequenced sample: PBMCs or T cells enriched from blood (not recorded which). The CDR3 DNA sequence: TGCAGCGTTCGGGAACTCCAAGAGACCCAGTACTTC. Its protein is CSVRELQETQYF.